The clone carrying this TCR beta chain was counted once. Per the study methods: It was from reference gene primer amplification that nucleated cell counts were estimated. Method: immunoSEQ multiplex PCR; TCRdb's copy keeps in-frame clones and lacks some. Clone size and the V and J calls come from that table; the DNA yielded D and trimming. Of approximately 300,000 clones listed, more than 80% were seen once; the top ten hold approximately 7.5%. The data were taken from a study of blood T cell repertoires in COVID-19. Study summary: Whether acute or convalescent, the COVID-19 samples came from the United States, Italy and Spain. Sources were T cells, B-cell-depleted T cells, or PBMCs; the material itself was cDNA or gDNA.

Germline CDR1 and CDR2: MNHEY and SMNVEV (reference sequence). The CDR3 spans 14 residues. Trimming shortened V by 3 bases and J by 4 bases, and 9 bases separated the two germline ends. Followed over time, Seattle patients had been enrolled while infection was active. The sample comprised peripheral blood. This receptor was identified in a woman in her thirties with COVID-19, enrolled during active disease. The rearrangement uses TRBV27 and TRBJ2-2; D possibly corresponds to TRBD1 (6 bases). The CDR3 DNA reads TGTGCCAGCAGTTTCGGACAGACCACCGGGGAGCTGTTTTTT. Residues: CASSFGQTTGELFF.